This TCR beta chain was obtained from a study of neoadjuvant nivolumab and ipilimumab in lung cancer. Germline V CDR1 and CDR2: MGHRA, YSYEKL. The CDR3 runs to 17 residues. The ends lost 2 bases at V and 4 bases at J; junction bases unmatched: 13. As regards this clone: Its antigen is unidentified.

Study-wide results and limits: Compared with tumor-adjacent uninvolved lung, resected tumors showed greater richness and clonality. TCR receptors were sequenced in few samples. From pretherapy to surgery, tumor richness and clonality rose with dual therapy.

TCRdb's table, derived via immunoSEQ multiplex PCR, lists solely in-frame clones and lacks some. The table includes 25,000 to 30,000 clones, more than 75% detected once. The source of this sequence is an adult with non-small cell lung cancer. The sequenced sample was tumor tissue, obtained after neoadjuvant nivolumab, alone or with ipilimumab, at or shortly before surgery. The rearrangement joins TRBV4-1 to TRBJ1-2; 7 nucleotides match TRBD1. The DNA of the CDR3 is TGCGCCAGCAGCCAATCTGAACAGGGGAGTCGGTTCTATGGCTACACCTTC. Protein sequence: CASSQSEQGSRFYGYTF.